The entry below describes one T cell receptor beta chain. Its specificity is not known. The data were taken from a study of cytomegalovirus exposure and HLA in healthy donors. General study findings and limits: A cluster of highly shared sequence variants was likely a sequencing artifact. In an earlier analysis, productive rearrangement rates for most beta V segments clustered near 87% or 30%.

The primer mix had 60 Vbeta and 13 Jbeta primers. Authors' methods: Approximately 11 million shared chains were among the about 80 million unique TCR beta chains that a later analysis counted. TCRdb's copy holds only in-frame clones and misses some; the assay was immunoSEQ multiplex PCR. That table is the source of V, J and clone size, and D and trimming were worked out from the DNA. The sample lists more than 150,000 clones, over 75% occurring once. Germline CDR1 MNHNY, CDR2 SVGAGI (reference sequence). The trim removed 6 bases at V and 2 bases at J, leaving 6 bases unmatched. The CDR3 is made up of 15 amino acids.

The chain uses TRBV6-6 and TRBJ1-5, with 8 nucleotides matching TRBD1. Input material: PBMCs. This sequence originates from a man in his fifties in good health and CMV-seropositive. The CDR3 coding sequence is TGTGCCAGCAGCTCGGACAGGGAGGGCAATCAGCCCCAGCATTTT. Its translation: CASSSDREGNQPQHF.